The 30 T cell receptor beta chains given below trace back to one sample, sequenced in a study of early T cells in non-severe SARS-CoV-2 infection. Each CDR3 protein gets one entry after TCRdb re-called the 5' RACE reads with MiXCR. The sample yields approximately 60,000 distinct CDR3 sequences, around 13% seen once. Sample: whole blood. The receptor source for this set is an adult who was a healthcare worker with PCR-confirmed SARS-CoV-2 infection or an uninfected control (not recorded which).

This clonotype was seen repeatedly, ten times or more. The chain has TRBV7-2 and TRBJ2-2, with 10 positions matching TRBD2. V was clipped by 5 bases and J by 4 bases; unmatched bases: 7. The germline gives CDR1 SGHTA, CDR2 FQGNSA. This CDR3 has 16 amino acids. The CDR3 DNA follows: TGTGCCAGCAGCGCACGTAGCGGGGGGCCCACCGGGGAGCTGTTTTTT. Its protein is CASSARSGGPTGELFF.

This clonotype was seen only once. The rearrangement links TRBV11-2 to TRBJ1-6; tentatively, D is TRBD1 (6 bases). Germline V gene data show CDR1 as SGHAT and CDR2 as FQNNGV. The germline V and J ends were trimmed by 8 bases and 6 bases, with 20 bases remaining between them. The CDR3 totals 16 residues. The CDR3 is CASRGPGRGLNSPLHF. CDR3 nucleotide sequence: TGTGCCAGCCGCGGCCCCGGCAGGGGCCTTAATTCACCCCTCCACTTT.

This clonotype was detected many times. The J gene is TRBJ2-2, the V gene TRBV6-5; D is unresolved. Germline-derived CDR1 and CDR2 are MNHEY and SVGAGI. CDR3 size: 12 residues. V was trimmed by 4 bases and J by 6 bases, leaving 6 bases between them. CDR3 protein: CASSSFSGELFF. DNA of the CDR3: TGTGCCAGCAGTTCTTTTTCCGGGGAGCTGTTTTTT.

The chain employs TRBV11-3 and TRBJ2-3; 9 bases line up with TRBD2. The CDR3 runs to 14 residues. V was clipped by 3 bases and J by 4 bases; unmatched bases: 2. The germline CDR1 and CDR2 sequences are SGHNT and YENEEA. CDR3 sequence (DNA): TGTGCCAGCAGCTTGGGACTAGCCCCAGATACGCAGTATTTT. It is translated as CASSLGLAPDTQYF.

Ten or more counts support this clonotype. The chain combines TRBV6-2 or TRBV6-3 with TRBJ1-3; a weak D match, TRBD1 (5 bases). The CDR3 contains 17 residues. Trimming removed 7 bases from V and 1 base from J, with 20 bases in between. The germline V gene has CDR1 MNHEY and CDR2 SVGEGT. CDR3 region: CASTYGGTLYSGNTIYF. The CDR3 DNA reads TGTGCCAGCACCTACGGGGGAACGCTCTATTCTGGAAACACCATATATTTT.

The chain carries TRBV20-1 and TRBJ2-5; TRBD2 is a possible D gene (7 bases). Trimming removed 4 bases at V and 1 base at J, with 10 bases between. This CDR3 is built from 13 residues. Germline CDR1 and CDR2: DFQATT and SNEGSKA (reference sequence). This chain's CDR3 is CSATGGLQETQYF. The CDR3, as DNA: TGCAGTGCTACGGGGGGCCTCCAAGAGACCCAGTACTTC.

The sample holds many counts of this clonotype. This chain joins TRBV20-1 and TRBJ1-5; a weak D match, TRBD1 (5 bases). In germline, CDR1 is DFQATT, CDR2 SNEGSKA (reference sequence). The CDR3 extends over 18 amino acids. The ends were cut back, 1 base at V and 4 bases at J, with 23 bases in the middle. DNA of the CDR3: TGCAGTGCTAGAGGATGGGGTGGGGGGGACCCAAGAAATCAGCCCCAGCATTTT. Its protein product is CSARGWGGGDPRNQPQHF.

The rearrangement uses TRBV7-9 and TRBJ1-1; the D is unclear. In germline, CDR1 is SEHNR, CDR2 FQNEAQ (reference sequence). The CDR3 runs 14 residues. Trimming shortened V by 3 bases and J by 2 bases, and 10 bases separated the two germline ends. The CDR3 DNA is TGTGCCAGCAGCTTTAGTGCATCCAACACTGAAGCTTTCTTT. Translating it yields CASSFSASNTEAFF. Supplemented by reference TRBV7-9 and TRBJ1-1, the full variable domain reads DTGVSQNPRHKITKRGQNVTFRCDPISEHNRLYWYRQTLGQGPEFLTYFQNEAQLEKSRLLSDRFSAERPKGSFSTLEIQRTEQGDSAMYLCASSFSASNTEAFFGQGTRLTVV.

V and J are TRBV24-1 and TRBJ2-3, with D maybe TRBD1 (5 bases). Germline assignment: CDR1 KGHDR and CDR2 SFDVKD. The V end was cut by 6 bases, the J end by 0 bases, with 12 bases between. The CDR3 consists of 15 residues. The CDR3 loop reads CATSLSTASTDTQYF. The CDR3 DNA sequence: TGTGCCACCAGTCTATCGACAGCTAGCACAGATACGCAGTATTTT.

This clonotype showed up many times. The J gene is TRBJ2-3, the V gene TRBV2; possibly TRBD1 or TRBD2 for D (7 bases each). Germline CDR1 is SNHLY and CDR2 is FYNNEI. The CDR3 is 16 amino acids. Deletions cut 1 base from V and 4 bases from J, with 15 bases between. The CDR3 DNA reads TGTGCCAGCAGTGAAGTGAGGGCAGGGGGGGCAGATACGCAGTATTTT. This sequence encodes CASSEVRAGGADTQYF.

This clonotype has more than one count but fewer than ten. The chain recombines TRBV7-2 with TRBJ1-3; D unresolved. CDR1 is SGHTA and CDR2 is FQGNSA in the germline V gene. Trimming shortened V by 7 bases and J by 8 bases, and 12 bases separated the two germline ends. The CDR3 is 12 residues long. This chain's CDR3 is CASTLRRDTIYF. The CDR3 bases are TGTGCCAGCACCCTCCGGAGAGACACCATATATTTT.

V and J are TRBV29-1 and TRBJ1-1; D is unclear. V was pared by 4 bases and J by 7 bases, with 10 bases between. CDR3 size: 11 residues. Germline V gene lookup returns CDR1 SQVTM and CDR2 ANQGSEA. The CDR3, as DNA: TGCAGCGTTGGGGAAGGGTATGAAGCTTTCTTT. Residues: CSVGEGYEAFF. The entire variable domain, with the rest obtained from reference TRBV29-1 and TRBJ1-1, is as follows: SAVISQKPSRDICQRGTSLTIQCQVDSQVTMMFWYRQQPGQSLTLIATANQGSEATYESGFVIDKFPISRPNLTFSTLTVSNMSPEDSSIYLCSVGEGYEAFFGQGTRLTVV.

This clonotype was detected a few times. The junction does not match germline at one end; this may be a read error. The chain is built from TRBV7-7 and TRBJ2-1; 8 nucleotides match TRBD1. The CDR3 spans 19 residues. The V gene's germline CDR1 is SSHAT and CDR2 FNYEAQ (reference sequence). The CDR3 reads CASSLELGSPGQAYNEQFF. DNA of the CDR3: TGTGCTAGCAGCTTAGAACTCGGTTCCCCGGGACAGGCCTACAATGAGCAGTTCTTC.

J is TRBJ2-7 and V is TRBV6-1; TRBD2 might be the D (5 bases). CDR1 is MNHNS and CDR2 is SASEGT in the germline V gene. The CDR3 runs 14 residues. V lost 9 bases and J 3 bases, leaving 18 bases between the germline ends. The CDR3 DNA reads TGTGCCAGTCGGCCAATCGGGGTTATCTACGAGCAGTACTTC. It translates to CASRPIGVIYEQYF.

This chain joins TRBV12-3 or TRBV12-4 and TRBJ1-1, with 9 bases identical to TRBD1. This CDR3 region has 15 residues. J was trimmed by 1 base and V by 2 bases; bases with no gene match: 2. The CDR3 bases are TGTGCCAGCAGTTTACTGACAGGGGGGAACACTGAAGCTTTCTTT. It is translated as CASSLLTGGNTEAFF.

The rearrangement joins TRBV7-2 to TRBJ1-2; D is uncertain. The V end lost 1 base, the J end lost 2 bases, and 8 bases lay between the germline ends. This CDR3 region has 14 residues. Germline CDR1 is SGHTA and CDR2 is FQGNSA. The DNA for the CDR3 is TGTGCCAGCAGCTTAGGCGGAAGAAACTATGGCTACACCTTC. Translated, it gives CASSLGGRNYGYTF.

This clonotype has a handful of counts. The J gene is TRBJ2-7, the V gene TRBV28, with D possibly matching TRBD1 (6 bases). Germline V lookup: CDR1 MDHEN, CDR2 SYDVKM. The CDR3 is 13 residues long. Trimming took 3 bases from V and 4 from J, leaving 10 bases between them. The CDR3 protein is CASSFMGAYEQYF. The CDR3 DNA follows: TGTGCCAGCAGTTTTATGGGGGCGTACGAGCAGTACTTC.

In its sample, this clonotype was seen many times. Relative to the germline gene, one junction end is altered; a read error may explain this. This chain connects TRBV18 to TRBJ1-3; no clear D gene. CDR1 and CDR2 from the germline V gene are KGHSH and LQKENI. CDR3 length: 12 amino acids. CDR3 region: CASSPERQTIYF. The CDR3 DNA reads TGTGCCAGTTCACCGGAGAGACAAACCATATATTTT.

The J gene is TRBJ2-2, the V gene TRBV20-1; 8 bases are shared with TRBD2. After removal of 3 bases from V and 4 bases from J, the junction contained 7 bases not matched to a gene. Germline V CDR1 and CDR2: DFQATT, SNEGSKA (reference sequence). The CDR3 sequence is 15 residues long. For the CDR3, the DNA is TGCAGTGCTAGTCCGGGACTAGTAGGCACCGGGGAGCTGTTTTTT. Translated, it gives CSASPGLVGTGELFF.

J is TRBJ2-7 and V is TRBV7-2; 8 nucleotides match TRBD1. Trimming removed 4 bases from V and 2 bases from J; junction bases left unmatched: 7. The CDR3 runs to 15 residues. Germline-derived CDR1 and CDR2 are SGHTA and FQGNSA. DNA for the CDR3: TGTGCCAGCAGCTCCCTCCGGGACAGGCCCTACGAGCAGTACTTC. Translation: CASSSLRDRPYEQYF. Combining the CDR3 with reference TRBV7-2 and TRBJ2-7 gives the whole variable domain GAGVSQSPSNKVTEKGKDVELRCDPISGHTALYWYRQSLGQGLEFLIYFQGNSAPDKSGLPSDRFSAERTGGSVSTLTIQRTQQEDSAVYLCASSSLRDRPYEQYFGPGTRLTVT.

The sample holds many counts of this clonotype. This chain links TRBV5-4 with TRBJ2-7; no reliable D call. The CDR3 has 13 amino acids. The V end was cut by 0 bases, the J end by 4 bases, with 8 bases between. The germline V gene encodes CDR1 SGHNT and CDR2 YYREEE (reference sequence). The CDR3 bases are TGTGCCAGCAGCTTGGAACAGCATTACGAGCAGTACTTC. Translation gives CASSLEQHYEQYF.

Only a few counts were recorded for this clonotype. This chain connects TRBV30 to TRBJ1-1; D is undetermined. The V end lost 4 bases, the J end lost 8 bases, and 14 bases lay between the germline ends. Germline-derived CDR1 and CDR2 are GTSNPN and SVGIG (reference sequence). This CDR3 region has 12 residues. In DNA form, the CDR3 reads TGTGCCTGGACCCTCCCGGGGTGGGAAGCTTTCTTT. Translation gives CAWTLPGWEAFF. Full variable domain (outside the CDR3, taken from reference TRBV30 and TRBJ1-1): SQTIHQWPATLVQPVGSPLSLECTVEGTSNPNLYWYRQAAGRGLQLLFYSVGIGQISSEVPQNLSASRPQDRQFILSSKKLLLSDSGFYLCAWTLPGWEAFFGQGTRLTVV.

The chain recombines TRBV7-2 with TRBJ2-3, with D possibly being TRBD2 (6 bases). From germline, CDR1 is SGHTA and CDR2 FQGNSA. This CDR3 contains 14 residues. Between the trimmed V and J ends, which lost 9 bases and 2 bases, there was a span of 15 bases. CDR3 coding DNA: TGTGCCAGTAACGTTGCGGGGAACACAGATACGCAGTATTTT. Residues: CASNVAGNTDTQYF.

J is TRBJ2-7 and V is TRBV7-9; 9 nucleotides line up with TRBD1. The germline CDR1 and CDR2 sequences are SEHNR and FQNEAQ (reference sequence). CDR3 length: 13 amino acids. Trimming at V came to 1 base and at J to 6 bases, leaving 1 base not matched to a gene. The CDR3 is CASSLGDRVEQYF. DNA of the CDR3: TGTGCCAGCAGCTTAGGGGACAGGGTCGAGCAGTACTTC.

The table lists this clonotype with many counts. It is likely a read error, because the conserved phenylalanine at the end of the CDR3 is missing. The DNA is omitted, as the CDR3 cannot be located on it reliably, and the CDR3 follows TCRdb's listing. The V and J genes are TRBV2 and TRBJ2-1; the listed D gene, TRBD2, was not tested against the DNA. The CDR3 region is 13 residues in length, termini included. Germline V gives CDR1 SNHLY, CDR2 FYNNEI. Here the CDR3 reads CASRRTSGGAESI.

This clonotype was counted a few times. The V and J genes are TRBV6-5 and TRBJ1-1, with 7 nucleotides matching TRBD1. Germline assignment: CDR1 MNHEY and CDR2 SVGAGI. This CDR3 is built from 16 residues. The J segment lost 1 base and the V segment lost 6 bases, leaving 11 bases of the junction unmatched. Here the CDR3 reads CASSRQGGSANTEAFF. DNA of the CDR3: TGTGCCAGCAGCCGACAGGGTGGATCGGCGAACACTGAAGCTTTCTTT.

This clonotype occurred many times. V usage is TRBV6-2 or TRBV6-3 and J usage is TRBJ2-2, with a possible D match to TRBD1 (6 bases). V was trimmed by 5 bases and J by 3 bases, leaving 10 bases between them. Germline loops: CDR1 MNHEY, CDR2 SVGEGT. The CDR3 contains 14 residues. CDR3 sequence (DNA): TGTGCCAGCAGTACCCACAGGGACACCGGGGAGCTGTTTTTT. Protein: CASSTHRDTGELFF.

This chain uses TRBV5-6 with TRBJ2-2, with 7 bases fitting TRBD2. With 1 base clipped from V and 6 bases from J, the junction kept 9 bases outside the gene matches. Germline V lookup: CDR1 SGHDT, CDR2 YYEEEE. This CDR3 spans 16 amino acids. The CDR3 region has the DNA TGTGCCAGCAGCTTGTACGGTCGGGGGGACGCCGGGGAGCTGTTTTTT. This encodes CASSLYGRGDAGELFF.

Concerning this clonotype: The junction departs from germline at one end; a sequencing error may be responsible. J is TRBJ1-5 and V is TRBV2; D remains unclear. The CDR3 runs to 13 residues. CDR1 is SNHLY and CDR2 is FYNNEI in the germline V gene. CDR3: CASRAFGNRPQHF. DNA for the CDR3: TGTGCCAGCAGGGCTTTTGGCAATCGGCCCCAGCATTTT. Variable domain in full (rest from reference TRBV2 and TRBJ1-5): EPEVTQTPSHQVTQMGQEVILRCVPISNHLYFYWYRQILGQKVEFLVSFYNNEISEKSEIFDDQFSVERPDGSNFTLKIRSTKLEDSAMYFCASRAFGNRPQHFGDGTRLSIL.

The rearrangement uses TRBV20-1 and TRBJ1-5; possible D gene TRBD1, 6 bases. Trimming stripped 3 bases from V and 11 bases from J, with 17 bases between. Germline V lookup: CDR1 DFQATT, CDR2 SNEGSKA (reference sequence). The CDR3 contains 13 residues. The CDR3 DNA reads as TGCAGTGCTAGGGACAGTTTTTTAAGGACCCAGCATTTT. This translates into CSARDSFLRTQHF.